This entry concerns a single T cell receptor (beta chain). The data were obtained in a study of blood T cell repertoires in COVID-19. Authors' methods: The authors estimated nucleated cell counts from reference gene primer amplification. Profiled with immunoSEQ multiplex PCR; TCRdb holds only in-frame clones, not every one. The V and J calls and the clone size are those of that table, but D and trimming were determined from the DNA. This table holds 250,000 or so clones, about 91% found once. The cohort comprised adults aged 18 to 89 years residing in 20 to 30 US areas. Allocation to cohorts depended on clinical history reported by the participants. A COVID-19 case had been met by exposed participants during the 2 weeks before study entry. After removal of 5 bases from V and 3 bases from J, the junction contained 3 bases not matched to a gene. This CDR3 has 14 residues. Germline V gives CDR1 SEHNR, CDR2 FQNEAQ (reference sequence).

Sequencing was done on a sample of PBMCs or T cells enriched from blood (not recorded which). The TCR comes from a man aged 40-55 years who had been exposed to COVID-19. This chain uses TRBV7-9 with TRBJ2-3; 9 bases are shared with TRBD2. CDR3 residues: CASSMGLATDTQYF. CDR3 bases: TGTGCCAGCAGCATGGGACTAGCAACAGATACGCAGTATTTT.